This TCR beta chain was sequenced for a study of control samples from healthy donors and cancer patients. Germline V gene sequence: CDR1 LNHDA, CDR2 SQIVND (reference sequence). The CDR3 loop spans 16 amino acids. V was shortened by 2 bases and J by 2 bases, with 15 bases between the two germline ends. Assay: immunoSEQ multiplex PCR; the TCRdb copy retains only in-frame clones and omits some. The profile shows 150,000 to 200,000 clones, approximately 95% of them singletons. The chain is built from TRBV19 and TRBJ2-5; D unclear. The TCR originated in a man younger than 35 in good health. The sample comprised blood. In DNA form, the CDR3 reads TGTGCCAGTAGTATATCACGTGGGTCAGAACAAGAGACCCAGTACTTC. Translated: CASSISRGSEQETQYF.